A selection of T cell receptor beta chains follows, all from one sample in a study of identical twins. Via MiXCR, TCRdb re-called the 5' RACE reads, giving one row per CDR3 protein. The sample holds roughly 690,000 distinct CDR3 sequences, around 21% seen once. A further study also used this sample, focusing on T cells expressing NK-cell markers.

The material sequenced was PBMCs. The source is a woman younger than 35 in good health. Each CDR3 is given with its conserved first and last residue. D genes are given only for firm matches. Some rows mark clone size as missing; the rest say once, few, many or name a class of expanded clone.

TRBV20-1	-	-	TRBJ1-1	CSVLRDTEAFF	TGCAGTGTACTGCGGGACACTGAAGCTTTCTTT
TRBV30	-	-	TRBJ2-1	CAWSVRANEQFF	TGTGCCTGGAGTGTACGGGCCAATGAGCAGTTCTTC
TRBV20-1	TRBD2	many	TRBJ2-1	CSAPTSGRIQYNEQFF	TGCAGTGCTCCGACTAGCGGGAGGATACAATACAATGAGCAGTTCTTC
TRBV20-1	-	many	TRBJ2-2	CSARDGHTGELFF	TGCAGTGCTAGGGACGGCCACACCGGGGAGCTGTTTTTT
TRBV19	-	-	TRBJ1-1	CASSSGFTEAFF	TGTGCCAGTAGTTCAGGGTTCACTGAAGCTTTCTTT
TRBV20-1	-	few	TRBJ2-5	CSARGADQETQYF	TGCAGTGCTAGGGGGGCGGATCAAGAGACCCAGTACTTC
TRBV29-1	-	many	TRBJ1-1	CSTRHGGSGSEAFF	TGCAGCACCCGCCATGGGGGTTCTGGCTCAGAAGCTTTCTTT
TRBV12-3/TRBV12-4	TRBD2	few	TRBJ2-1	CASRKAGDRMHEQFF	TGTGCCAGCAGGAAGGCGGGGGACCGAATGCATGAGCAGTTCTTC
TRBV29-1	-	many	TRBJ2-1	CSAVTVSYNEQFF	TGCAGTGCAGTGACAGTCTCCTACAATGAGCAGTTCTTC
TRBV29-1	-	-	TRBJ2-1	CSTRGGGLRVYEQFF	TGCAGCACCCGAGGGGGCGGACTAAGGGTGTATGAGCAGTTCTTC
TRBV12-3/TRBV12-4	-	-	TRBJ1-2	CASSYGQMGYGYTF	TGTGCCAGCAGTTACGGGCAGATGGGCTATGGCTACACCTTC
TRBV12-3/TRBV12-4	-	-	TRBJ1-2	CASSLVPFYGYTF	TGTGCCAGCAGTTTAGTCCCCTTCTATGGCTACACCTTC
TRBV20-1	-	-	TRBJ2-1	CSARPGSSYNEQFF	TGCAGTGCTAGGCCCGGGAGCTCCTACAATGAGCAGTTCTTC
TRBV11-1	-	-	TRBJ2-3	CASSLDRSPLRGTDTQYF	TGTGCCAGCAGCTTAGACAGATCCCCCCTGAGGGGCACAGATACGCAGTATTTT
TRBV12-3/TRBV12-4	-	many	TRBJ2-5	CASITPPPLTGRQETQYF	TGTGCCAGCATCACACCACCCCCCTTGACAGGGAGGCAAGAGACCCAGTACTTC
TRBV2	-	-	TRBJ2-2	CASSEFSRANTGELFF	TGTGCCAGCAGTGAGTTCAGTCGTGCGAACACCGGGGAGCTGTTTTTT
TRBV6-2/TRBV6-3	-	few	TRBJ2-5	CATTNMGETQYF	TGTGCCACTACGAACATGGGGGAGACCCAGTACTTC
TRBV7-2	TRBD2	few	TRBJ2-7	CASSSGASGSYYEQYF	TGTGCCAGCAGCTCCGGAGCTAGCGGGAGTTACTACGAGCAGTACTTC
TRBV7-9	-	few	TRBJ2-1	CASSQTGQPNEQFF	TGTGCCAGCAGCCAGACGGGGCAGCCCAATGAGCAGTTCTTC
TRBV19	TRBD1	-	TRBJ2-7	CASSPPGQRYFYEQYF	TGTGCCAGTTCCCCACCGGGACAGCGCTATTTCTACGAGCAGTACTTC
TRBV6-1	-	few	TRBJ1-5	CASTGQINQPQHF	TGTGCCAGCACCGGACAGATCAATCAGCCCCAGCATTTT
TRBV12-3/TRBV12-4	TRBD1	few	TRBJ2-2	CASSPPTGIVTGELFF	TGTGCCAGCAGTCCCCCGACAGGGATCGTAACCGGGGAGCTGTTTTTT
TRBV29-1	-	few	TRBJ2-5	CSARQETQYF	TGCAGCGCCCGTCAAGAGACCCAGTACTTC